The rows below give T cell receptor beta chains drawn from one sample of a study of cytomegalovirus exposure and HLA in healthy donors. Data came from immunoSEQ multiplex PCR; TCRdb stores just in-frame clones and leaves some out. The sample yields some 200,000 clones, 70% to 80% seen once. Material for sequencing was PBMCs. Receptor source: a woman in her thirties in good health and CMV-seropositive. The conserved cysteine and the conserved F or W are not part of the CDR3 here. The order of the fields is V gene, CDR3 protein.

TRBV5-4 ASSLRTSGAYNEQF
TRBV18 ASSPGRTGFSPGELF
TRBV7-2 ASSLWAGRGTGELF
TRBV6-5 ASTLDRVRNEQF
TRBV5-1 ASLAQGGTEAF
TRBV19 ASSAPGQGHNSPLH
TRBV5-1 ASSFGQGAKYEQY
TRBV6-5 ASSRDVGNNEQF
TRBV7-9 ASSLGSGRQETQY
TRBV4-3 ASSQDRGGVHNEQF
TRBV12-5 ASGSARTLPHNEQF
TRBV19 ASSETGYTEAF
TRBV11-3 ASSAGTSGNYNEQF
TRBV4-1 ASSQEAGTPLGEKLF